The 20 T cell receptor beta chains listed next were all sequenced from one sample in a study of vaccination effects on CD4 cells after COVID-19. The antigens these receptors bind are not known. Upon completion of approximately ten days in culture, CD4+ T cells were isolated. SARS-CoV-2 infected the person between March and December 2020, as confirmed by PCR. Participants were given two doses of BNT162b2 or mRNA-1273 vaccine. Sequencing used immunoSEQ multiplex PCR; TCRdb keeps in-frame clones, though not all of them. The table shows 40,000 to 45,000 clones, with less than 85% occurring only once. The sample here was CD4+ T cells from PBMCs cultured without peptide, taken after COVID-19 vaccination. The source of these receptors is a human donor who had a prior SARS-CoV-2 infection.

This clone was seen once. The CDR3: CASSSVGRPIEAFF. CDR3 coding DNA: TGTGCCAGCAGCTCAGTTGGGAGACCTATTGAAGCTTTCTTT. The chain uses TRBV7-2 and TRBJ1-1; D not resolved. The V and J ends lost 4 bases and 7 bases respectively, with 16 bases between them. The germline V gene has CDR1 SGHTA and CDR2 FQGNSA. The CDR3 spans 14 residues.

The V call is TRBV14, the J call TRBJ1-1, with D unclear. The germline gives CDR1 SGHDN, CDR2 FVKESK. Trimming cost V 4 bases and J 1 base, with 7 bases left between them. This CDR3 is 13 amino acids long. CDR3 residues: CASSPTRNTEAFF. CDR3 in DNA: TGTGCCAGCAGCCCGACTAGGAACACTGAAGCTTTCTTT.

The V and J genes are TRBV1 and TRBJ2-2; the table's D call, TRBD1, was not checked against the DNA. TRBV1 is tagged as a pseudogene. The CDR3 has 15 amino acids. DNA of the CDR3: TGCACCAGCAGCCACCCCGACAATAACACCGGGGAGCTGTTTTTT. Its translation: CTSSHPDNNTGELFF.

The chain combines TRBV19 with TRBJ1-2, with D perhaps matching TRBD1 (5 bases). The germline V gene encodes CDR1 LNHDA and CDR2 SQIVND (reference sequence). This CDR3 has 15 amino acids. V lost 2 bases and J lost 0, with 10 bases in between. CDR3 bases: TGTGCCAGTAGTATATATAGGGGAACTAACTATGGCTACACCTTC. It specifies CASSIYRGTNYGYTF. The full variable domain, with the rest looked up from reference TRBV19 and TRBJ1-2, is DGGITQSPKYLFRKEGQNVTLSCEQNLNHDAMYWYRQDPGQGLRLIYYSQIVNDFQKGDIAEGYSVSREKKESFPLTVTSAQKNPTAFYLCASSIYRGTNYGYTFGSGTRLTVV.

The J gene is TRBJ1-4, the V gene TRBV11-2, with unresolved D. V shed 1 base and J shed 5 bases, with 8 bases lying between them. Germline values: CDR1 SGHAT, CDR2 FQNNGV. The CDR3 length is 14 residues. The chain's CDR3 is CASSLGRPNEKLFF. CDR3 in DNA: TGTGCCAGCAGCTTAGGACGGCCCAATGAAAAACTGTTTTTT.

This chain links TRBV6-5 with TRBJ2-3, with unresolved D. CDR3 length: 14 amino acids. Germline V lookup: CDR1 MNHEY, CDR2 SVGAGI. V lost 1 base, J lost 6 bases, and 11 bases lay in between. This chain's CDR3 is CASSYWQFKDTQYF. The CDR3 coding sequence is TGTGCCAGCAGTTACTGGCAGTTCAAGGATACGCAGTATTTT.

The J gene is TRBJ2-1, the V gene TRBV5-1, with D maybe TRBD2 (7 bases). CDR1 is SGHRS and CDR2 is YFSETQ in the germline V gene. V was shortened by 3 bases and J by 3 bases, with 13 bases between the two germline ends. The CDR3 is made up of 15 amino acids. The CDR3: CASSSRGGGYNEQFF. CDR3 DNA sequence: TGCGCCAGCAGCTCCCGGGGAGGGGGCTACAATGAGCAGTTCTTC.

This clone was picked up a small number of times. V usage is TRBV4-1 and J usage is TRBJ2-2; D uncertain. With 2 bases removed from V and 5 bases from J, the gap between germline ends came to 0 bases. Germline assignment: CDR1 MGHRA and CDR2 YSYEKL. The CDR3 sequence is 11 residues long. CDR3 DNA: TGCGCCAGCAGCCAAACCGGGGAGCTGTTTTTT. Encoded protein: CASSQTGELFF.

This clone was recorded a few times. The chain uses TRBV15 and TRBJ2-7; D uncertain. Germline CDR1 is LNHNV and CDR2 is YYDKDF (reference sequence). Trimming took off 1 base at V and 2 bases at J, with 12 bases between the two ends. This CDR3 has 15 amino acids. In nucleotides, the CDR3 is TGTGCCACCAGCAGAGTGGGCAGCATGGCCTACGAGCAGTACTTC. Translating gives CATSRVGSMAYEQYF.

DNA of the CDR3: TGTGCCAGCAGTTTAAGTGGCCCGGGAGTATACACCTTC. Translation: CASSLSGPGVYTF. This sequence joins TRBV27 and TRBJ1-2; D not certain. Germline CDR1 is MNHEY and CDR2 is SMNVEV (reference sequence). This CDR3 contains 13 residues. V was pared by 2 bases and J by 11 bases, with 15 bases between.

The rearrangement joins TRBV24-1 to TRBJ1-1; 7 bases map to TRBD1. CDR1 KGHDR and CDR2 SFDVKD come from the germline V gene. V shed 3 bases and J 2 bases; nucleotides not matched to a gene: 11. CDR3 size: 17 residues. The CDR3 protein is CATSDTQQGPGNTEAFF. Written as DNA, the CDR3 is TGTGCCACCAGTGATACCCAACAGGGGCCGGGTAACACTGAAGCTTTCTTT.

CDR3 DNA: TGTGCCAGCAGCGTAGCATCGAGCAATGAGCAGTTCTTC. It yields the protein CASSVASSNEQFF. The chain carries TRBV9 and TRBJ2-1; D unclear. The germline V gene has CDR1 SGDLS and CDR2 YYNGEE. Trimming stripped 0 bases from V and 6 bases from J, with 7 bases between. The CDR3 is made up of 13 amino acids.

The rearrangement joins TRBV4-1 to TRBJ1-2; 7 nucleotides align to TRBD1. CDR1 and CDR2 from the germline V gene are MGHRA and YSYEKL. With 2 bases clipped from V and 7 bases from J, the junction kept 13 bases outside the gene matches. The CDR3 length is 16 residues. The CDR3 protein is CASSQPSRGKARGYTF. The CDR3 DNA is TGCGCCAGCAGCCAACCAAGCAGGGGGAAGGCCCGTGGCTACACCTTC.

The chain couples TRBV11-2 to TRBJ2-7; no clear D. CDR3 length equals 14 residues. V was trimmed by 5 bases and J by 4 bases, leaving 15 bases between them. CDR1 SGHAT and CDR2 FQNNGV come from the germline V gene. The CDR3, as DNA: TGTGCCAGCAGCCAACGTGTGGGTCGATACGAGCAGTACTTC. Protein sequence: CASSQRVGRYEQYF.

J is TRBJ1-2 and V is TRBV10-1, with 11 bases lining up with TRBD1. The CDR3 contains 14 residues. Germline lookup yields CDR1 WNHNN and CDR2 SYGVQD (reference sequence). J gave up 6 bases and V 5 bases, and 5 bases lay outside the gene matches. The CDR3 sequence: CASSTGTGGNGYTF. CDR3 DNA: TGCGCCAGCAGTACCGGGACAGGGGGTAATGGCTACACCTTC.

In its sample, this clone is medium-sized. The chain carries TRBV2 and TRBJ2-7; D possibly matches TRBD1 or TRBD2 (5 bases each). This CDR3 has 13 amino acids. The V end lost 4 bases, the J end lost 6 bases, and 13 bases lay between the germline ends. Germline V gives CDR1 SNHLY, CDR2 FYNNEI. CDR3 nucleotides: TGTGCCAGCAGTGTCTGGGACCTCGGCGAGCAGTACTTC. Protein product: CASSVWDLGEQYF.

The chain couples TRBV2 to TRBJ1-2, with no clear D. CDR1 SNHLY and CDR2 FYNNEI come from the germline V gene. Trimming took off 3 bases at V and 2 bases at J, with 7 bases between the two ends. The CDR3 runs 13 residues. The CDR3 DNA reads TGTGCCAGCAGTGATGAGGGAAACTATGGCTACACCTTC. The encoded protein is CASSDEGNYGYTF.

This clone was recorded a few times. The chain uses TRBV5-4 and TRBJ2-5; TRBD2 is a possible D gene (5 bases). The CDR3 is 12 residues long. Per the germline V gene, CDR1 is SGHNT and CDR2 is YYREEE (reference sequence). V was pared by 0 bases and J by 6 bases, with 6 bases between. Here the CDR3 reads CASSLAGKTQYF. CDR3 nucleotide sequence: TGTGCCAGCAGCTTGGCCGGGAAGACCCAGTACTTC.

The gene calls are TRBV7-2 and TRBJ2-1; D unresolved. This CDR3 spans 14 amino acids. Germline V gives CDR1 SGHTA, CDR2 FQGNSA. The V end was cut by 6 bases, the J end by 5 bases, with 14 bases between. Here the CDR3 reads CASRVMTGHNEQFF. CDR3 sequence (DNA): TGTGCCAGCAGGGTGATGACGGGTCACAATGAGCAGTTCTTC. The variable domain in full, with the rest retrieved from reference TRBV7-2 and TRBJ2-1, is GAGVSQSPSNKVTEKGKDVELRCDPISGHTALYWYRQSLGQGLEFLIYFQGNSAPDKSGLPSDRFSAERTGGSVSTLTIQRTQQEDSAVYLCASRVMTGHNEQFFGPGTRLTVL.

The rearrangement uses TRBV24-1 and TRBJ2-1, with D uncertain. The CDR3 has 16 residues. Trimming removed 3 bases at V and 0 bases at J, with 11 bases between. Germline V gene sequence: CDR1 KGHDR, CDR2 SFDVKD. The CDR3 sequence: CATSDTTGSSYNEQFF. CDR3 sequence (DNA): TGTGCCACCAGTGATACGACGGGCAGCTCCTACAATGAGCAGTTCTTC.